Following are 18 T cell receptor beta chains from one sample sequenced in a study of control samples from healthy donors and cancer patients. Profiled with immunoSEQ multiplex PCR; TCRdb holds only in-frame clones, not every one. The table lists 75,000 to 90,000 clones, roughly 90% of them singletons, with over 5.5% in the top ten. Sequencing was performed on blood. The receptors shown here come from a man aged 50 to 60 in good health.

This chain joins TRBV10-3 and TRBJ1-1; D gene ambiguous. Trimming stripped 8 bases from V and 2 bases from J, with 12 bases between. CDR1 ENHRY and CDR2 SYGVKD come from the germline V gene. The CDR3 contains 13 residues. CDR3 in amino acids: CAIGMTVNTEAFF. The CDR3 bases are TGTGCCATCGGGATGACGGTAAACACTGAAGCTTTCTTT.

To note about this clone: The junction differs from germline at one of its ends, possibly a read error. CDR3 DNA sequence: TGTGCCTGCAGCCCAGCCGGGACACCCTACGAGCAGTACTTC. Encoded protein: CACSPAGTPYEQYF. The V call is TRBV5-6, the J call TRBJ2-7, with a weak D call TRBD1 (6 bases). CDR3 length equals 14 residues. Germline-derived CDR1 and CDR2 are SGHDT and YYEEEE.

CDR3 sequence (DNA): TGTGCCAGCAGGAGGGGTGGCGAGCAGTACTTC. Translated: CASRRGGEQYF. The chain carries TRBV6-5 and TRBJ2-7, with D perhaps being TRBD1 or TRBD2 (5 bases each). The CDR3 is 11 residues long. Germline-derived CDR1 and CDR2 are MNHEY and SVGAGI. V gave up 6 bases and J gave up 6 bases, with 9 bases separating them.

The rearrangement uses TRBV5-6 and TRBJ2-5; D remains ambiguous. This CDR3 spans 14 amino acids. The V and J ends lost 4 bases and 1 base respectively, with 11 bases between them. The germline CDR1 and CDR2 sequences are SGHDT and YYEEEE. The CDR3: CASSVVGPQETQYF. The CDR3 nucleotides are TGTGCCAGCAGCGTCGTAGGGCCCCAAGAGACCCAGTACTTC.

The CDR3 sequence is CASKSTVTSEQYF. Written as DNA, the CDR3 is TGTGCCAGTAAGTCGACCGTGACCTCCGAGCAGTACTTC. The chain recombines TRBV19 with TRBJ2-7; unclear D gene. The V end was cut by 7 bases, the J end by 6 bases, with 16 bases between. The CDR3 extends over 13 amino acids. The germline CDR1 and CDR2 sequences are LNHDA and SQIVND (reference sequence).

This clone occurred a few times. The chain is built from TRBV7-9 and TRBJ1-6; unclear D gene. The CDR3 spans 15 residues. Trimming cost V 4 bases and J 9 bases, with 16 bases left between them. The V gene's germline CDR1 is SEHNR and CDR2 FQNEAQ (reference sequence). This CDR3 is CASSSERAHPSPLHF. In nucleotides, the CDR3 is TGTGCCAGCAGCTCTGAACGGGCCCATCCTTCACCCCTCCACTTT.

The chain recombines TRBV4-1 with TRBJ1-3; possible D gene TRBD1, 5 bases. The CDR3 is made up of 16 amino acids. The germline V and J ends were trimmed by 1 base and 2 bases, with 12 bases remaining between them. CDR1 and CDR2 (germline): MGHRA, YSYEKL. The DNA for the CDR3 is TGCGCCAGCAGCCAAGTCCTCAGGGATCCTGGAAACACCATATATTTT. Translating it yields CASSQVLRDPGNTIYF.

The genes are TRBV7-8 and TRBJ1-6; 8 nucleotides agree with TRBD1. The germline V gene encodes CDR1 SGHVS and CDR2 FQNEAQ. V lost 5 bases to trimming and J lost 11 bases; unmatched junction nucleotides: 8. The CDR3 consists of 14 residues. CDR3 region: CASSRQGLEAPLHF. The CDR3 bases are TGTGCCAGCAGCCGACAGGGGCTCGAGGCACCCCTCCACTTT.

The chain employs TRBV15 and TRBJ2-1, with D tentatively TRBD2 (5 bases). Germline-derived CDR1 and CDR2 are LNHNV and YYDKDF (reference sequence). The CDR3 has 14 amino acids. V was trimmed by 4 bases and J by 3 bases, leaving 10 bases between them. The CDR3 DNA reads as TGTGCCACCAGCATTGAGGGTAACTACAATGAGCAGTTCTTC. Its translation is CATSIEGNYNEQFF.

In its sample, this clone was seen once. Other DNA sequences within the sample encode an identical CDR3. The V gene is TRBV3-1 (or the pseudogene TRBV3-2), the J gene TRBJ2-5; D remains unclear. CDR1 LGHDT and CDR2 YNNKEL come from the germline V gene (reference sequence). Trimming removed 1 base from V and 5 bases from J, with 2 bases in between. This CDR3 is 11 amino acids long. The DNA for the CDR3 is TGTGCCAGCAGCCAAGGGGAGACCCAGTACTTC. Amino acid sequence: CASSQGETQYF.

V and J are TRBV5-8 and TRBJ2-1, with a tentative D call TRBD2 (5 bases). CDR1 is SGHTS, CDR2 YDEGEE, per germline. The CDR3 is made up of 15 amino acids. V lost 4 bases to trimming and J lost 5 bases, with 16 bases between them. The CDR3 nucleotides are TGTGCCAGCAGCGTGGGGTCCGGGGTTCACAATGAGCAGTTCTTC. Protein sequence: CASSVGSGVHNEQFF. The full variable domain, rest sourced from reference TRBV5-8 and TRBJ2-1, is EAGVTQSPTHLIKTRGQQATLRCSPISGHTSVYWYQQALGLGLQFLLWYDEGEERNRGNFPPRFSGRQFPNYSSELNVNALELEDSALYLCASSVGSGVHNEQFFGPGTRLTVL.

The chain has TRBV27 and TRBJ1-6; a possible D gene is TRBD1 (6 bases). Trimming took off 5 bases at V and 10 bases at J, with 15 bases between the two ends. The CDR3 is made up of 14 amino acids. The germline V gene has CDR1 MNHEY and CDR2 SMNVEV (reference sequence). The CDR3 region has the DNA TGTGCCAGCAGTAAATACCGGGACACATCACCCCTCCACTTT. Protein: CASSKYRDTSPLHF.

Here the CDR3 DNA reads TGTGCCAGCAGCGGGAAGGGACTAGCGGAAGAGACCCAGTACTTC. It translates to CASSGKGLAEETQYF. The rearrangement uses TRBV5-4 and TRBJ2-5, with TRBD2 matching over 11 bases. CDR1 and CDR2 from the germline V gene are SGHNT and YYREEE (reference sequence). V shed 4 bases, J shed 3 bases, and the junction held 5 bases outside the gene matches. The CDR3 is 15 amino acids. Supplemented by reference TRBV5-4 and TRBJ2-5, the full variable domain reads ETGVTQSPTHLIKTRGQQVTLRCSSQSGHNTVSWYQQALGQGPQFIFQYYREEENGRGNFPPRFSGLQFPNYSSELNVNALELDDSALYLCASSGKGLAEETQYFGPGTRLLVL.

This chain uses TRBV19 with TRBJ2-7; 8 bases are shared with TRBD1. This CDR3 is 15 amino acids long. V was clipped by 3 bases and J by 7 bases; unmatched bases: 11. Germline loops: CDR1 LNHDA, CDR2 SQIVND (reference sequence). Written as DNA, the CDR3 is TGTGCCAGTAGTATTTCTGGGACAGGTCGTGAGGAGCAGTACTTC. This sequence encodes CASSISGTGREEQYF.

On this clone itself: The junction and the germline gene differ at one end; a read error may be behind it. Other DNA sequences within the sample encode an identical CDR3. The genes are TRBV3-1 (or the pseudogene TRBV3-2) and TRBJ2-3; 11 bases are a match to TRBD2. The germline gives CDR1 LGHDT, CDR2 YNNKEL (reference sequence). CDR3 length: 16 amino acids. CDR3 nucleotide sequence: TGTGCCAGTAGCCGGTCTAGCGGGGGGACAACAGATACGCAGTATTTT. It is translated as CASSRSSGGTTDTQYF.

The genes are TRBV18 and TRBJ1-4; 8 nucleotides line up with TRBD1. The length of the CDR3 is 13 residues. V shed 6 bases and J 9 bases; nucleotides not matched to a gene: 6. Germline V gene data show CDR1 as KGHSH and CDR2 as LQKENI. Written as DNA, the CDR3 is TGTGCCAGCTCTGCGGACAGGGCGCAAAAACTGTTTTTT. Amino acids: CASSADRAQKLFF.

This chain connects TRBV30 to TRBJ2-2, with D uncertain. This CDR3 region has 14 residues. With 4 bases removed from V and 3 bases from J, the gap between germline ends came to 12 bases. Germline V gene lookup returns CDR1 GTSNPN and CDR2 SVGIG (reference sequence). In nucleotides, the CDR3 is TGTGCCTGGACCTCATGGGGTGACACCGGGGAGCTGTTTTTT. Translating gives CAWTSWGDTGELFF. Full variable domain (outside the CDR3, taken from reference TRBV30 and TRBJ2-2): SQTIHQWPATLVQPVGSPLSLECTVEGTSNPNLYWYRQAAGRGLQLLFYSVGIGQISSEVPQNLSASRPQDRQFILSSKKLLLSDSGFYLCAWTSWGDTGELFFGEGSRLTVL.

This chain links TRBV12-3 or TRBV12-4 with TRBJ1-1; D uncertain. V lost 7 bases, J lost 3 bases, and 12 bases lay in between. The CDR3 has 13 residues. CDR3 bases: TGTGCCAGCACCTCATGGGGTTACACTGAAGCTTTCTTT. Its protein is CASTSWGYTEAFF.